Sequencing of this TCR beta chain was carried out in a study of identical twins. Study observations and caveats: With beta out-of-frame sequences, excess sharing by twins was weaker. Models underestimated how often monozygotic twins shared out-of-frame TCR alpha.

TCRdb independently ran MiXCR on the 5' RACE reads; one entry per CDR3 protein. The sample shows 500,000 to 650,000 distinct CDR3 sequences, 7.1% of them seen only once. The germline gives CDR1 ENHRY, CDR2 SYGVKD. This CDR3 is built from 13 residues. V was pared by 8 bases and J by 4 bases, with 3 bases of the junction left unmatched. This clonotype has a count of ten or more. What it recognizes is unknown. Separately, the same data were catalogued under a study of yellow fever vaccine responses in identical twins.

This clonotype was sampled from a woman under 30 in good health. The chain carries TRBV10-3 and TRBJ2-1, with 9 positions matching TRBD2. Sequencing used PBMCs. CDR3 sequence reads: CAIAAGGYNEQFF. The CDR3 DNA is TGTGCCATCGCAGCGGGAGGATACAATGAGCAGTTCTTC.